This TCR beta chain was identified in a study of blood T cell repertoires in COVID-19. As for the study in general: Samples came from the United States, Italy and Spain, spanning acute and convalescent COVID-19. T cells, B-cell-depleted T cells, or PBMCs provided the cDNA or gDNA that served as material.

Germline-derived CDR1 and CDR2 are MNHNY and SVGAGI (reference sequence). This CDR3 comprises 14 residues. After removal of 5 bases from V and 4 bases from J, the junction contained 6 bases not matched to a gene. Original data processing: Reference gene primer amplification yielded estimated nucleated cell counts. Clones were sequenced by immunoSEQ multiplex PCR, and TCRdb holds only the in-frame ones, with some missing. V and J calls and clone size are as listed in that table; D and trimming were resolved from the DNA. The profile shows fewer than 30,000 clones, about 87% of them singletons. The origin of this receptor is an older man with active COVID-19. The chain combines TRBV6-6 with TRBJ2-7; TRBD1 matches at 9 bases. The sample was peripheral blood. CDR3 sequence reads: CASSPSGQGYEQYF. CDR3 DNA sequence: TGTGCCAGCAGTCCCTCAGGACAGGGGTACGAGCAGTACTTC.